The 15 T cell receptor beta chains below come from one sample, sequenced in a study of early T cells in non-severe SARS-CoV-2 infection. One entry per CDR3 protein, called by TCRdb with MiXCR from the 5' RACE reads. The sample holds 70,000 or so distinct CDR3 sequences; more than 10% are singletons and the top ten take about 4%. The specimen was whole blood. These receptor sequences come from an adult who was a healthcare worker with PCR-confirmed SARS-CoV-2 infection or an uninfected control (not recorded which).

This clonotype has a count of ten or more. The chain recombines TRBV30 with TRBJ2-3; D call uncertain. The V gene's germline CDR1 is GTSNPN and CDR2 SVGIG (reference sequence). V lost 5 bases and J 2 bases, leaving 11 bases between the germline ends. This CDR3 is built from 13 residues. In DNA, the CDR3 is TGTGCCTGGGGTCTAGTGCTCACAGATACGCAGTATTTT. Encoded protein: CAWGLVLTDTQYF.

This clonotype was counted only a few times. The chain combines TRBV4-1 with TRBJ2-7, with D possibly matching TRBD1 (7 bases). The germline gives CDR1 MGHRA, CDR2 YSYEKL. CDR3 length: 15 residues. Trimming left V 0 bases short and J 9 bases short, with 18 bases between. CDR3 loop: CASSQEGGGEGAQYF. CDR3 nucleotides: TGCGCCAGCAGCCAAGAAGGAGGGGGCGAGGGCGCGCAGTACTTC.

This clonotype showed up just a few times. The rearrangement joins TRBV29-1 to TRBJ1-1; D is unclear. Germline lookup yields CDR1 SQVTM and CDR2 ANQGSEA. CDR3 size: 14 residues. V was clipped by 4 bases and J by 3 bases, with 15 bases between them. The CDR3 sequence is CSVGRQMVDTEAFF. CDR3 bases: TGCAGCGTTGGGCGCCAAATGGTCGACACTGAAGCTTTCTTT.

This rearrangement joins TRBV4-2 to TRBJ1-1, with no clear D. Germline-derived CDR1 and CDR2 are LGHNA and YNFKEQ. The CDR3 extends over 13 amino acids. Between the trimmed V and J ends, which lost 4 bases and 5 bases, there was a span of 11 bases. The CDR3 coding sequence is TGTGCCAGCAGCCCCGGCTTAGGGACTGAAGCTTTCTTT. Translating gives CASSPGLGTEAFF.

As for this clonotype: The junction departs from germline at one end; a sequencing error may be responsible. This chain connects TRBV29-1 to TRBJ2-7; 9 positions agree with TRBD1. In germline, CDR1 is SQVTM, CDR2 ANQGSEA. The CDR3 runs to 15 residues. The CDR3 loop reads CSVVGTQGALYEQNF. CDR3 sequence (DNA): TGCAGCGTTGTGGGAACACAGGGGGCATTATACGAGCAGAACTTC.

This chain connects TRBV28 to TRBJ2-3, with 13 nucleotides matching TRBD2. V was pared by 8 bases and J by 5 bases, with 13 bases of the junction left unmatched. Germline CDR1 is MDHEN and CDR2 is SYDVKM. This CDR3 region has 17 residues. The CDR3 region has the DNA TGTGCCAGCGTGTCCGGGACTAGCGGGACAGTAGGAGATACGCAGTATTTT. Protein: CASVSGTSGTVGDTQYF.

This clonotype was observed a few times. CDR3 sequence (DNA): TGTGCCAGCAGCTTAGTTGGGCCGAGGGAGAGCACAGATACGCAGTATTTT. It codes for CASSLVGPRESTDTQYF. The V call is TRBV7-8, the J call TRBJ2-3, with a weak D call TRBD2 (5 bases). This CDR3 is 17 amino acids long. V lost 1 base and J 0 bases, leaving 14 bases between the germline ends. Germline lookup yields CDR1 SGHVS and CDR2 FQNEAQ.

This clonotype has more than one count but fewer than ten. This sequence joins TRBV19 and TRBJ2-7, with D possibly matching TRBD1 (6 bases). The CDR3 is 14 amino acids. V was pared by 5 bases and J by 3 bases, with 14 bases between. CDR1 is LNHDA, CDR2 SQIVND, per germline (reference sequence). Here the CDR3 DNA reads TGTGCCAGTAGTTCTCGACAGGACCACTACGAGCAGTACTTC. This gives the protein CASSSRQDHYEQYF.

This clonotype was seen more than once but under ten times. V is TRBV6-6 and J is TRBJ2-7, with TRBD2 identical over 13 bases. Looked up from germline, CDR1 is MNHNY and CDR2 is SVGAGI (reference sequence). CDR3 length equals 16 residues. V shed 6 bases, J shed 5 bases, and the junction held 10 bases outside the gene matches. CDR3 loop: CASRLHGTSGTDEQYF. The DNA for the CDR3 is TGTGCCAGCAGGCTCCACGGGACTAGCGGGACAGACGAGCAGTACTTC.

This clonotype was picked up many times. This rearrangement joins TRBV20-1 to TRBJ2-3; 7 nucleotides match TRBD2. J lost 1 base, V lost 6 bases, and 10 bases had no gene match. CDR1 is DFQATT and CDR2 is SNEGSKA in the germline V gene (reference sequence). The CDR3 runs 15 residues. In nucleotides, the CDR3 is TGCAGTGCCACGTCTGGCGGGAGCGGCACAGATACGCAGTATTTT. This translates into CSATSGGSGTDTQYF.

This chain joins TRBV6-2 or TRBV6-3 and TRBJ2-7; D possibly corresponds to TRBD1 (5 bases). V was shortened by 2 bases and J by 3 bases, with 8 bases between the two germline ends. Germline CDR1 reads MNHEY; CDR2 reads SVGEGT. The CDR3 sequence is 13 residues long. The CDR3 loop reads CASSYAGFYEQYF. DNA for the CDR3: TGTGCCAGCAGTTACGCAGGGTTCTACGAGCAGTACTTC.

This clonotype was counted between two and nine times. The chain links TRBV11-1 to TRBJ2-7; no clear D gene. Germline CDR1 and CDR2: SGHAT and FQDESV (reference sequence). Trimming pared 4 bases from V and 3 bases from J, leaving 16 bases between. The CDR3 runs 15 residues. CDR3 in DNA: TGTGCCAGCAGCTCCCTCGGCGGAGCTGACTACGAGCAGTACTTC. This codes for CASSSLGGADYEQYF.

This chain joins TRBV5-4 and TRBJ2-7; D gene ambiguous. V was pared by 4 bases and J by 4 bases, with 18 bases between. CDR3 length: 15 amino acids. Germline CDR1 and CDR2: SGHNT and YYREEE (reference sequence). The CDR3 coding sequence is TGTGCCAGCAGCACCGGACGGTCTGGTGGTTACGAGCAGTACTTC. It yields the protein CASSTGRSGGYEQYF.

V and J are TRBV6-4 and TRBJ2-3, with 11 bases aligning to TRBD1. With 0 bases clipped from V and 4 bases from J, the junction kept 0 bases outside the gene matches. The CDR3 runs 15 residues. Germline V gene lookup returns CDR1 MRHNA and CDR2 SNTAGT. For the CDR3, the DNA is TGTGCCAGCAGTGACTCGGGACAGGGGGCAGATACGCAGTATTTT. It codes for CASSDSGQGADTQYF.

The rearrangement links TRBV7-9 to TRBJ1-1; TRBD1 matches at 9 bases. After removal of 1 base from V and 4 bases from J, the junction contained 1 base not matched to a gene. This CDR3 is 14 amino acids long. Germline V gene lookup returns CDR1 SEHNR and CDR2 FQNEAQ (reference sequence). CDR3 sequence reads: CASSLVDRGTEAFF. CDR3 bases: TGTGCCAGCAGCTTAGTGGACAGGGGCACTGAAGCTTTCTTT. The whole variable domain, remainder taken from reference TRBV7-9 and TRBJ1-1, is DTGVSQNPRHKITKRGQNVTFRCDPISEHNRLYWYRQTLGQGPEFLTYFQNEAQLEKSRLLSDRFSAERPKGSFSTLEIQRTEQGDSAMYLCASSLVDRGTEAFFGQGTRLTVV.